The T cell receptor (beta chain) under discussion was sequenced for a study of cytomegalovirus exposure and HLA in healthy donors. There are a few counts of this clone. The PCR contained 60 Vbeta and 13 Jbeta primers. Only in-frame clones appear in the TCRdb table, and some are missing; sequencing was by immunoSEQ multiplex PCR. The sample contains about 160,000 clones, nearly 80% of which appear only once. The CDR3 totals 18 residues. J gave up 10 bases and V 4 bases, and 21 bases lay outside the gene matches. Germline CDR1 SGHDT, CDR2 YYEEEE. Sequencing used PBMCs. The source of this sequence is a man between 18 and 29 years old in good health and CMV-seropositive. The chain combines TRBV5-6 with TRBJ2-1; 9 nucleotides match TRBD2. The DNA for the CDR3 is TGTGCCAGCAGCAGAGGGGGGACCCTAGCGGGGCAAAGAATGGAGCAGTTCTTC. Translation: CASSRGGTLAGQRMEQFF. The full variable domain, in which reference TRBV5-6 and TRBJ2-1 provide the parts outside the CDR3, is DAGVTQSPTHLIKTRGQQVTLRCSPKSGHDTVSWYQQALGQGPQFIFQYYEEEERQRGNFPDRFSGHQFPNYSSELNVNALLLGDSALYLCASSRGGTLAGQRMEQFFGPGTRLTVL.